This is a list of T cell receptor beta chains from one sample in a study of identical twins. Each CDR3 protein is one row after TCRdb ran MiXCR on the 5' RACE reads. The table includes some 1,700,000 distinct CDR3 sequences, about 31% detected once. Sequenced material: cord blood. The receptors shown here come from a newborn girl in good health. Both conserved end residues are part of each CDR3. D genes are given only for firm matches. Size tells how often a clone was seen (once, few, many) or the class of an expanded clone, and some rows leave it out.

v_gene	abundance	d_gene	j_gene	CDR3nt	CDR3aa
TRBV4-2	few	NA	TRBJ2-7	TGTGCCAGCAGCCAAAACCTCGGGACCTACGAGCAGTACTTC	CASSQNLGTYEQYF
TRBV18	NA	NA	TRBJ2-1	TGTGCCAGCCCCCGATCCGGGTTCTCCTACAATGAGCAGTTCTTC	CASPRSGFSYNEQFF
TRBV20-1	few	NA	TRBJ2-5	TGCAGTGCTAGTAGTCTCGAGAGCGAGACCCAGTACTTC	CSASSLESETQYF
TRBV5-1	few	TRBD1	TRBJ2-6	TGCGCCAGCAGCGGGACAGATTCTCATTCTGGGGCCAACGTCCTGACTTTC	CASSGTDSHSGANVLTF
TRBV20-1	few	NA	TRBJ2-3	TGCAGTGCTAGCAGGCGGGCCAAACACAGTAGCACAGATACGCAGTATTTT	CSASRRAKHSSTDTQYF
TRBV14	few	NA	TRBJ2-4	TGTGCCAGCAGGCAATCGGGTTCAGCCAAAAACATTCAGTACTTC	CASRQSGSAKNIQYF
TRBV6-1	NA	NA	TRBJ1-2	NA	CASSLKQITQYFGPSGHGYTF
TRBV6-2/TRBV6-3	NA	TRBD2	TRBJ2-7	TGTGCCAGCAGCCTACTCGTGGCTAGCGGCTCCTACGAGCAGTACTTC	CASSLLVASGSYEQYF
TRBV7-2	NA	TRBD2	TRBJ2-4	TGTGCCAGCAGCTCTAGCGGGAGGACGTCCCCCCTAGCCAAAAACATTCAGTACTTC	CASSSSGRTSPLAKNIQYF
TRBV20-1	NA	TRBD2	TRBJ2-1	TGCAGTGCTTCGCGGGAGTCCGATGAGCAGTTCTTC	CSASRESDEQFF
TRBV4-2	NA	NA	TRBJ1-5	TGTGCCAGCAGCCAAGATTGGGGCAGCAATCAGCCCCAGCATTTT	CASSQDWGSNQPQHF
TRBV10-3	NA	NA	TRBJ1-5	TGTGCCATCACAAACGGCTGGGATCAGCCCCAGCATTTT	CAITNGWDQPQHF
TRBV13	few	TRBD2	TRBJ2-1	TGTGCCAGCTCTCGACCGTATCTTCTGGGGGGGGAAAATGAGCAGTTCTTC	CASSRPYLLGGENEQFF
TRBV20-1	few	NA	TRBJ1-6	TGCAGTGCTAGAGATTTGGCGGGGGATAATTCACCCCTCCACTTT	CSARDLAGDNSPLHF
TRBV12-3/TRBV12-4	few	TRBD1	TRBJ1-1	TGTGCCAGCAGTTCCTCCGGGACAGGGGCCACTGAAGCTTTCTTT	CASSSSGTGATEAFF
TRBV24-1	many	NA	TRBJ2-3	TGTGCCACCAGCCCGAGTTTGGGTACGCAGTATTTT	CATSPSLGTQYF
TRBV27	few	TRBD1	TRBJ1-1	TGTGCCAGAAGGACAGGGGGAGCTTTCTTT	CARRTGGAFF
TRBV12-3/TRBV12-4	NA	NA	TRBJ2-3	TGTGCCAGCAGTCTTCATTTCTACACAGATACGCAGTATTTT	CASSLHFYTDTQYF
TRBV5-1	once	TRBD2	TRBJ2-1	TGCGCCAGCAGCTCACGGACTAGCGGGAGACCCCTCAATGAGCAGTTCTTC	CASSSRTSGRPLNEQFF
TRBV20-1	few	TRBD2	TRBJ2-1	TGCAGTGCTAGAGATGTCGAACTAGCGGGCAGCTCCTACAATGAGCAGTTCTTC	CSARDVELAGSSYNEQFF
TRBV12-3/TRBV12-4	NA	NA	TRBJ2-1	TGTGCCGGCAGTTTGGGGTCAGGGCAGTTCTTC	CAGSLGSGQFF
TRBV5-1	NA	NA	TRBJ2-1	TGCGCCAGCAGCTTGGCCGAAGTAGATGGGCAGTTCTTC	CASSLAEVDGQFF
TRBV5-1	NA	NA	TRBJ1-1	TGCGTCAGCCAGCCGGGCCCCTCGAACACTGAAGCTTTCTTT	CVSQPGPSNTEAFF
TRBV28	few	NA	TRBJ2-3	TGTGCCAGCAGTTTAGTGGCAGTCCTCCCAGATACGCAGTATTTT	CASSLVAVLPDTQYF
TRBV27	NA	NA	TRBJ1-1	TGTGCCAGCAGTTCGAGACAGGCCCCTGAAGCTTTCTTT	CASSSRQAPEAFF
TRBV20-1	NA	NA	TRBJ2-3	TGCAGTGGGGCGCGGGAACCAGATACGCAGTATTTT	CSGAREPDTQYF
TRBV3-1	NA	NA	TRBJ2-3	TGTGCCAGCAGTCGAGACCCCACTAGGACAGATACGCAGTATTTT	CASSRDPTRTDTQYF
TRBV7-2	few	NA	TRBJ1-5	TGTGCCAGCAGCTTAGTGCCTTATGCCGATCAGCCCCAGCATTTT	CASSLVPYADQPQHF
TRBV6-5	NA	NA	TRBJ2-5	TGTGCCAGCAGTTACGGGGGGATGGAGACCCAGTACTTC	CASSYGGMETQYF
TRBV20-1	few	NA	TRBJ2-5	TGCAGTGCTAGAGAACCTAGGACAGAGACCCAGTACTTC	CSAREPRTETQYF
TRBV20-1	NA	NA	TRBJ2-2	TGCAGTGCTCAGTCCGGGGAGCTGTTTTTT	CSAQSGELFF
TRBV29-1	many	NA	TRBJ1-2	TGCAGCGTGATTCAGGGAAACTATGGCTACACCTTC	CSVIQGNYGYTF
TRBV20-1	NA	TRBD2	TRBJ2-7	TGCAGTGCTAGAGGACTAGCGGGAGAAGTCTACGAGCAGTACTTC	CSARGLAGEVYEQYF
TRBV5-1	NA	NA	TRBJ1-2	TGCGCCAGCAGCACCCGAGTCACAGGAGTGAATGGCTACACCTTC	CASSTRVTGVNGYTF
TRBV27	NA	TRBD2	TRBJ2-1	TGTGCCAGCAGTTTCTCGACTAGCGGGAGGAGATATGAGCAGTTCTTC	CASSFSTSGRRYEQFF
TRBV20-1	few	NA	TRBJ2-1	TGCAGTGCTAGAGATGCTGGTGGGGGCTACAATGAGCAGTTCTTC	CSARDAGGGYNEQFF
TRBV15	few	NA	TRBJ2-1	TGTGCCACCAGCAGAGACTTACTAGTACCCTACAATGAGCAGTTCTTC	CATSRDLLVPYNEQFF
TRBV20-1	NA	TRBD2	TRBJ2-5	TGCAGTGCTTTCAACCCAGCGGGAGTAGAGACCCAGTACTTC	CSAFNPAGVETQYF
TRBV14	NA	NA	TRBJ1-6	TGTGCCAGCAGCCAAGGGACCTGGGGACTCCACTTT	CASSQGTWGLHF
TRBV2	NA	NA	TRBJ1-5	TGTGCCAGCAGGAAACAGGGAAACAATCAGCCCCAGCATTTT	CASRKQGNNQPQHF
TRBV5-1	few	TRBD1	TRBJ2-1	TGCGCCAGCAGCGGGGGACAGGGTCTCAATGAGCAGTTCTTC	CASSGGQGLNEQFF
TRBV9	once	TRBD2	TRBJ2-1	TGTGCCTGCAGCGTTGGGACTAGCTCCTACAATGAGCAGTTCTTC	CACSVGTSSYNEQFF
TRBV27	once	NA	TRBJ1-5	TGTGCCAGCAGTTTAAGTGGTTCAGGGGAGGGGCAGCCCCAGCATTTT	CASSLSGSGEGQPQHF
TRBV4-2	few	NA	TRBJ2-4	TGTGCCAGCAGCCAAGAGGGCGGGGCGGGTCTCCTAAACATTCAGTACTTC	CASSQEGGAGLLNIQYF
TRBV2	few	TRBD2	TRBJ2-5	TGTGCCAGCATCGTTAGCGGGGCCATCCAAGAGACCCAGTACTTC	CASIVSGAIQETQYF
TRBV28	many	TRBD2	TRBJ2-7	TGTGCCAGCAGCCCGAGGCTAGCGGGATTTGGCTACGAGCAGTACTTC	CASSPRLAGFGYEQYF
TRBV20-1	NA	NA	TRBJ2-7	TGCAGTGCTAGAGATATGGCGACAGTCGAGGCCTACGAGCAGTACTTC	CSARDMATVEAYEQYF
TRBV3-1	few	NA	TRBJ2-1	TGTGCCAGCAGCCAAGATCTTAGGTATTCATTGGGGTCCTACAATGAGCAGTTCTTC	CASSQDLRYSLGSYNEQFF
TRBV28	NA	TRBD2	TRBJ2-5	TGTGCCAGCAGTGACGGGTGGGAGGGCGAGACCCAGTACTTC	CASSDGWEGETQYF
TRBV24-1	few	NA	TRBJ2-1	TGTGCCACCAGTGGGGGAGCGGGCCAAGGAGGCGATGAGCAGTTCTTC	CATSGGAGQGGDEQFF
TRBV20-1	NA	TRBD2	TRBJ2-3	TGCAGTGCTAGTGGACTAGCGGTCCTCACAGATACGCAGTATTTT	CSASGLAVLTDTQYF
TRBV20-1	few	TRBD1	TRBJ1-2	TGCAGTGCTAGCGACCCGGGACAGGGGGGGTATGGCTACACCTTC	CSASDPGQGGYGYTF
TRBV10-3	NA	TRBD2	TRBJ2-1	TGTGCCATCAGTGAGTGGAATGGACTAGCTGGGGGAGAGCAGTTCTTC	CAISEWNGLAGGEQFF
TRBV5-1	few	TRBD1	TRBJ2-5	TGCGCCAGCAGATTACAGCCAGGACAGGGACAAGAGACCCAGTACTTC	CASRLQPGQGQETQYF
TRBV5-1	NA	NA	TRBJ1-4	TGCGCCAGCAGCTGGAGTGTAGATGAAAAACTGTTTTTT	CASSWSVDEKLFF